This T cell receptor (beta chain) was recovered during a study of blood T cells in healthy people across ages. CDR3 size: 13 residues. Germline CDR1 and CDR2: SGHRS and YFSETQ. V gave up 6 bases and J gave up 0 bases, with 8 bases separating them. Overall study findings and caveats: It was the long-lived donors that had more naive CD4+ cells and higher diversity than aged donors. Getting older went along with TCR beta diversity per million T cells dropping roughly linearly.

With a J-beta primer mix and a sample-barcoded 5' primer, a second PCR ran about 7 to 12 cycles. A template-switch adaptor containing 12 random nucleotides labeled each cDNA molecule. TCRdb redid the calling of the 5' RACE reads with MiXCR, one entry per CDR3 protein. The sample lists just under 750,000 distinct CDR3 sequences; about 24% were seen once. To note about this clonotype: Its antigen is unidentified.

Per sample, at least 5.5 micrograms of total RNA were extracted. This chain connects TRBV5-1 to TRBJ2-3, with D uncertain. The source material was blood. The clonotype comes from a man in his sixties or seventies in good health. CDR3 nucleotide sequence: TGCGCCAGCATGCCGTTCAGCACAGATACGCAGTATTTT. Residues: CASMPFSTDTQYF.